The present T cell receptor (beta chain) was sequenced within a study of T cells in Graves' hyperthyroidism and ophthalmopathy. Study summary: Before treatment of any kind, peripheral blood was taken at initial diagnosis.

The CDR3 is 15 amino acids. V lost 3 bases, J lost 2 bases, and 6 bases stayed unmatched. Germline V gene lookup returns CDR1 LGHDT and CDR2 YNNKEL (reference sequence). The CDR3 regions of TCR beta were amplified from RNA transcripts. Primed by the HTBI set, a first-round RT-PCR was run on the TCR CDR3. TCRdb recomputed calls from the multiplex PCR reads with MiXCR, one row per CDR3 protein. This repertoire shows about 380,000 distinct CDR3 sequences, about 18% found once; its top ten account for around two fifths. The sample holds many counts of this clonotype. The genes are TRBV3-1 and TRBJ1-1; 7 bases align to TRBD1. This TCR was recovered from a man aged 18 to 29 with Graves' ophthalmopathy. Sample: blood. The CDR3 region is CASSQENRGNTEAFF. DNA of the CDR3: TGTGCCAGCAGCCAGGAGAACAGGGGAAACACTGAAGCTTTCTTT.